The 21 T cell receptor beta chains reported below all come from one sample, sequenced in a study of response to subunit inactivated influenza vaccine (dated by TCRdb to about 2018). The sample's time point label is to be understood as: approximately 40 days after influenza vaccine administration. The library was generated by RT-PCR. Sequenced on an Illumina HiSeq 2500. TCRdb trimmed the raw reads at Q25, called clones with MiXCR and kept productive beta chains. Rows are unified per CDR3 protein, each entry keeping the most common DNA and genes. A total of approximately 500,000 distinct CDR3 sequences appear in this sample, over 10% of them only once. The ten largest clonotypes hold less than 15% of the sample. The source was PBMCs from blood, collected about 40 days after vaccination. The receptors come from a man in his fifties who received an inactivated influenza vaccine. Donor details come from another sample of the same person, matched by shared clones.

V is TRBV6-5 and J is TRBJ2-3; 7 nucleotides line up with TRBD2. CDR1 and CDR2 from the germline V gene are MNHEY and SVGAGI. CDR3 length equals 15 residues. With V trimmed by 0 bases and J by 1 base, 1 base remained unmatched. The CDR3 protein is CASSYSREGTDTQYF. The CDR3 bases are TGTGCCAGCAGTTACTCACGGGAGGGCACAGATACGCAGTATTTT.

The V gene is TRBV7-2, the J gene TRBJ2-1; D may match TRBD1 or TRBD2 (5 bases each). The CDR3 spans 15 residues. CDR1 and CDR2 from the germline V gene are SGHTA and FQGNSA. The V gene lost 3 bases and the J gene lost 5 bases, with 14 bases spanning the gap. The CDR3 DNA reads TGTGCCAGCAGCTTGGGGACGTTGGGAAACAATGAGCAGTTCTTC. This sequence encodes CASSLGTLGNNEQFF. The entire variable domain, with the rest obtained from reference TRBV7-2 and TRBJ2-1, is as follows: GAGVSQSPSNKVTEKGKDVELRCDPISGHTALYWYRQSLGQGLEFLIYFQGNSAPDKSGLPSDRFSAERTGGSVSTLTIQRTQQEDSAVYLCASSLGTLGNNEQFFGPGTRLTVL.

The table lists this clonotype with a few counts. The gene calls are TRBV4-1 and TRBJ2-7; 9 positions match TRBD1. This CDR3 comprises 14 residues. Germline CDR1 reads MGHRA; CDR2 reads YSYEKL. The junction had 9 bases not matched to a gene; V was cut back by 3 bases and J by 9 bases. The CDR3 here is CASSHPGTGKGQYF. The CDR3 DNA is TGCGCCAGCAGCCACCCCGGGACAGGGAAAGGGCAGTACTTC.

The chain joins TRBV11-2 to TRBJ1-2; 7 positions agree with TRBD1. The length of the CDR3 is 15 residues. V was pared by 6 bases and J by 1 base, with 8 bases of the junction left unmatched. Germline-derived CDR1 and CDR2 are SGHAT and FQNNGV. The CDR3 coding sequence is TGTGCCAGCAGGTTGAGGGACAGAGTTAACTATGGCTACACCTTC. Encoded protein: CASRLRDRVNYGYTF.

The chain carries TRBV5-5 and TRBJ1-1; 9 nucleotides line up with TRBD1. J was trimmed by 4 bases and V by 7 bases; bases with no gene match: 5. CDR3 length: 13 residues. Per germline, CDR1 SGHKS and CDR2 YYEKEE (reference sequence). CDR3 sequence reads: CASLRDRVTEAFF. In nucleotides, the CDR3 is TGTGCCAGCCTCCGGGACAGGGTCACTGAAGCTTTCTTT.

This clonotype was detected many times. The gene calls are TRBV29-1 and TRBJ2-7, with D perhaps matching TRBD1 (6 bases). CDR1 and CDR2 (germline): SQVTM, ANQGSEA. The V end was cut by 0 bases, the J end by 5 bases, with 11 bases between. The CDR3 is made up of 13 amino acids. CDR3 in amino acids: CSVEDPGVNEQYF. The CDR3 DNA reads TGCAGCGTTGAAGATCCAGGGGTCAACGAGCAGTACTTC.

This chain links TRBV20-1 with TRBJ1-2, with 7 bases aligning to TRBD1. This CDR3 has 13 residues. CDR1 DFQATT and CDR2 SNEGSKA come from the germline V gene (reference sequence). V shed 2 bases, J shed 2 bases, and the junction held 2 bases outside the gene matches. The CDR3 DNA reads as TGCAGTGCTAGACCGACAGGGAACTATGGCTACACCTTC. Encoded protein: CSARPTGNYGYTF.

In this sample, this clonotype turned up a few times. CDR3 amino acids: CASSLGPGRLTDTQYF. In DNA form, the CDR3 reads TGTGCCAGCAGCTTAGGTCCGGGGCGGCTCACAGATACGCAGTATTTT. The chain recombines TRBV11-2 with TRBJ2-3; TRBD1 or TRBD2 may be the D gene (5 bases each). The V and J ends lost 1 base and 2 bases respectively, with 13 bases between them. Germline CDR1 and CDR2: SGHAT and FQNNGV. This CDR3 contains 16 residues.

This clonotype was counted a few times. The chain joins TRBV20-1 to TRBJ2-5, with TRBD1 identical over 8 bases. The length of the CDR3 is 13 residues. The germline V gene encodes CDR1 DFQATT and CDR2 SNEGSKA (reference sequence). The J segment lost 4 bases and the V segment lost 6 bases, leaving 7 bases of the junction unmatched. In nucleotides, the CDR3 is TGCAGTGCACAGAGGACAGGGCGAGAGACCCAGTACTTC. Its translation is CSAQRTGRETQYF.

This clonotype was observed a few times. The chain combines TRBV18 with TRBJ2-5; 7 bases map to TRBD2. Trimming took 3 bases from V and 2 from J; bases not matched to a gene: 3. Germline CDR1 is KGHSH and CDR2 is LQKENI. This CDR3 spans 14 amino acids. The DNA of the CDR3 is TGTGCCAGCTCACCCGGACTAGGGCAAGAGACCCAGTACTTC. It translates to CASSPGLGQETQYF.

The chain employs TRBV7-2 and TRBJ2-5; the D gene is possibly TRBD2 (5 bases). Trimming took off 5 bases at V and 4 bases at J, with 11 bases between the two ends. This CDR3 has 13 amino acids. Germline V lookup: CDR1 SGHTA, CDR2 FQGNSA. The CDR3 spells CASSTRTVETQYF. CDR3 DNA sequence: TGTGCCAGCAGCACCCGGACTGTAGAGACCCAGTACTTC.

This clonotype was seen a handful of times. The V call is TRBV7-2, the J call TRBJ2-7, with a weak D call TRBD1 (6 bases). The CDR3 sequence is 15 residues long. The germline V and J ends were trimmed by 5 bases and 4 bases, with 18 bases remaining between them. Germline V gene data show CDR1 as SGHTA and CDR2 as FQGNSA. CDR3 protein: CASSKRQALGYEQYF. For the CDR3, the DNA is TGTGCCAGCAGCAAACGACAGGCCCTGGGTTACGAGCAGTACTTC.

V usage is TRBV18 and J usage is TRBJ2-7, with D perhaps TRBD2 (6 bases). There are 15 residues in the CDR3. Trimming stripped 1 base from V and 3 bases from J, with 13 bases between. CDR1 and CDR2 (germline): KGHSH, LQKENI. The CDR3 region is CASSPRRGRNYEQYF. Here the CDR3 DNA reads TGTGCCAGCTCACCACGGCGGGGTCGAAACTACGAGCAGTACTTC.

The rearrangement uses TRBV7-8 and TRBJ2-7; 8 nucleotides line up with TRBD2. This CDR3 has 16 amino acids. Germline V gene data show CDR1 as SGHVS and CDR2 as FQNEAQ. Unmatched junction bases numbered 8, after V lost 4 bases and J lost 0 bases. CDR3 sequence: CASSWGAGAISYEQYF. CDR3 DNA sequence: TGTGCCAGCAGCTGGGGAGCGGGGGCCATCTCCTACGAGCAGTACTTC.

This clonotype was detected only a few times. The chain employs TRBV9 and TRBJ1-1, with a possible D match to TRBD1 (6 bases). Trimming removed 4 bases from V and 1 base from J, with 14 bases in between. The length of the CDR3 is 15 residues. The germline CDR1 and CDR2 sequences are SGDLS and YYNGEE. DNA of the CDR3: TGTGCCAGCAGCCTAGGGGGGAACACGAACACTGAAGCTTTCTTT. Amino acid sequence: CASSLGGNTNTEAFF.

This clonotype was seen a few times. This rearrangement joins TRBV7-2 to TRBJ1-6; D gene unclear. Germline CDR1 reads SGHTA; CDR2 reads FQGNSA. This CDR3 has 16 residues. V gave up 6 bases and J gave up 3 bases, with 15 bases separating them. The CDR3: CASRKGSWGYNSPLHF. The CDR3 DNA sequence: TGTGCCAGCAGAAAAGGGTCATGGGGCTATAATTCACCCCTCCACTTT.

The chain links TRBV20-1 to TRBJ2-6; D remains ambiguous. Germline CDR1 DFQATT, CDR2 SNEGSKA (reference sequence). This CDR3 spans 14 amino acids. V was pared by 3 bases and J by 0 bases, with 6 bases between. Here the CDR3 DNA reads TGCAGTGCTAGTCGTGACTCTGGGGCCAACGTCCTGACTTTC. Encoded protein: CSASRDSGANVLTF.

The rearrangement joins TRBV28 to TRBJ2-1; no clear D gene. The CDR3 has 13 residues. CDR1 is MDHEN, CDR2 SYDVKM, per germline. V gave up 6 bases and J gave up 6 bases, with 12 bases separating them. The CDR3 loop reads CASRKTWGNEQFF. CDR3 sequence (DNA): TGTGCCAGCAGGAAAACCTGGGGCAATGAGCAGTTCTTC.

This clonotype has only a few counts. This chain joins TRBV12-3 or TRBV12-4 and TRBJ2-3; D is undetermined. V shed 2 bases and J shed 4 bases, with 10 bases lying between them. The CDR3 sequence is 14 residues long. CDR3 nucleotide sequence: TGTGCCAGCAGTTTACTAAGGTTATCAGATACGCAGTATTTT. It encodes CASSLLRLSDTQYF.

With regard to this clonotype: At one of its ends the junction is not consistent with the germline gene, which may arise from a read error. This chain uses TRBV6-5 with TRBJ2-1; D gene uncertain. Germline lookup yields CDR1 MNHEY and CDR2 SVGAGI. CDR3 length: 11 amino acids. CDR3 coding DNA: TGTGCCAGCAGTTCTTACACTGAGCAGTTCTTC. Its translation: CASSSYTEQFF.

This chain uses TRBV3-1 with TRBJ1-2; D gene ambiguous. CDR1 LGHDT and CDR2 YNNKEL come from the germline V gene (reference sequence). The CDR3 contains 19 residues. With 3 bases removed from V and 7 bases from J, the gap between germline ends came to 30 bases. CDR3: CASSHSPTPYSGPISGYTF. The CDR3 region has the DNA TGTGCCAGCAGCCACTCCCCAACGCCATATTCGGGTCCGATCAGTGGCTACACCTTC.